This TCR beta chain was obtained from a study of T cell repertoires in cytomegalovirus infection (dated by TCRdb to the late 2010s). About the study as a whole: Recently identified HLA-C-restricted CMV epitopes, whose presentation resists viral immunomodulation, were targeted by peptide stimulations together with well-studied HLA-B-restricted epitopes. Donor HLA type was relevant to the analysis, as public TCR beta signatures indicated carriage of CMV infection together with the matching HLA type.

The sequencing machine was an Illumina HiSeq 1500. TCRdb handled the public reads itself, with Q25 trimming in fastp and clone calling in MiXCR, and kept productive beta chains. Merged by CDR3 protein, the rows form single entries marked with the most common genes and DNA. This sample gives about half a million distinct CDR3 sequences in total; more than 40% of them show up just once. The ten largest make up roughly two fifths of the sample. Broader findings and caveats from the paper: The ex vivo response was dominated by HLA-C-restricted CMV-specific TCR beta clonotypes, which also provided the single most frequent clonotype in two of eight donors. Cumulative frequency of public TCR beta family members discriminated carriers of CMV infection plus the relevant HLA type in this cohort and an independent roughly 320-donor cohort.

This sample's treatment or condition label indicates: in vitro stimulation with specific CMV peptide epitopes to enrich CMV-specific T cells. A word on this clonotype: Its antigen is unknown. Per-base quality was not reported, and no clone a single base away is much larger than it.

The CDR3 has 15 amino acids, counting the end cysteine and phenylalanine. Only the CDR3 DNA is retained, 45 bases long and in frame from the first base. According to the germline V gene, CDR1 reads SGHTA and CDR2 reads FQGNSA. Trimming takes 0 bases from V and 4 bases from J, and the germline ends sit 9 bases apart. The rearrangement joined TRBV7-2 to TRBJ1-4, with TRBD1 tentatively as D gene (5 bases match). Sample: cultured PBMCs, taken from culture after CMV antigen stimulation. The receptor was isolated from a human donor in good health (CMV status not recorded). Some clones in this sample may be carry-over from other donors' samples. CDR3 reads: CASSLATGGNEKLFF. The sequenced DNA: TGTGCCAGCAGCTTAGCGACGGGGGGTAATGAAAAACTGTTTTTT.